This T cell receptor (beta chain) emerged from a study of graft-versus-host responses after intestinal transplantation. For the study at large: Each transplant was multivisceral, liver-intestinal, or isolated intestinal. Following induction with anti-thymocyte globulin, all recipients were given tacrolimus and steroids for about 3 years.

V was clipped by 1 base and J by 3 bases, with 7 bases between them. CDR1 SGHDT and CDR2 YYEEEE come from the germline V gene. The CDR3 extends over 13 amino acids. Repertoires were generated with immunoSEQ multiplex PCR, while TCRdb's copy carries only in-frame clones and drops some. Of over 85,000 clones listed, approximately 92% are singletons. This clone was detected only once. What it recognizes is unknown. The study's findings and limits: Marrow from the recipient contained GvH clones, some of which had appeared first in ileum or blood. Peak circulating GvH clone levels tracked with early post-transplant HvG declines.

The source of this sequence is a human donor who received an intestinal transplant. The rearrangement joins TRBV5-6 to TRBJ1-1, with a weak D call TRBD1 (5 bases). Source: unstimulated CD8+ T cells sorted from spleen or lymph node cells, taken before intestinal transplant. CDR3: CASSLIGDTEAFF. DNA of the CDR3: TGTGCCAGCAGCTTGATAGGGGACACTGAAGCTTTCTTT.